What follows are 25 T cell receptor beta chains derived from one specimen sequenced in a study of shared clonotypes between healthy human individuals (TCRdb year 2020). Library preparation was by the immunoSEQ multiplex PCR assay. In its TCRdb copy, this immuneACCESS table keeps in-frame sequences only and misses some clones. Where compared with another copy, unresolved V genes explain less than half of these, and the others have no known cause. The sample data list millions of clones, and over 85% of these were observed just once. Together, the top ten hold roughly 0.13% of the sample. Sequencing used naive CD4+ T cells sorted from blood. What this sample's cell subset or site label stands for: CD45RA+ positively selected. These receptors came from a man aged 18 to 30 in good health.

This rearrangement joins TRBV2 to TRBJ2-7; D possibly corresponds to TRBD1 (6 bases). V lost 7 bases and J lost 5, with 15 bases in between. The germline CDR1 and CDR2 sequences are SNHLY and FYNNEI. CDR3 length equals 13 residues. The CDR3 spells CASTVSGVHEQYF. In DNA, the CDR3 is TGTGCCAGCACTGTATCAGGGGTCCACGAGCAGTACTTC. The whole variable domain, remainder taken from reference TRBV2 and TRBJ2-7, is EPEVTQTPSHQVTQMGQEVILRCVPISNHLYFYWYRQILGQKVEFLVSFYNNEISEKSEIFDDQFSVERPDGSNFTLKIRSTKLEDSAMYFCASTVSGVHEQYFGPGTRLTVT.

The chain joins TRBV4-1 to TRBJ2-3, with TRBD2 matching 11 bases. The length of the CDR3 is 15 residues. V lost 6 bases to trimming and J lost 3 bases; unmatched junction nucleotides: 5. The germline V gene encodes CDR1 MGHRA and CDR2 YSYEKL. Written as DNA, the CDR3 is TGCGCCAGCAGGCTAGCGGGGGGCAGGACAGATACGCAGTATTTT. Translation gives CASRLAGGRTDTQYF.

The chain combines TRBV10-3 with TRBJ2-5; D unresolved. The CDR3 has 12 amino acids. CDR1 is ENHRY, CDR2 SYGVKD, per germline. Trimming took off 10 bases at V and 5 bases at J, with 14 bases between the two ends. CDR3 bases: TGTGCCAGCCGGGCCGAAGGGGAGACCCAGTACTTC. It is translated as CASRAEGETQYF.

The J gene is TRBJ2-7, the V gene TRBV29-1, with TRBD2 matching 7 bases. Germline CDR1 SQVTM, CDR2 ANQGSEA. The V and J ends lost 4 bases and 5 bases, in that order; junction bases with no gene match: 5. The CDR3 extends over 12 amino acids. The CDR3, as DNA: TGCAGCGTTGTGCGGGAGTTCAACGAGCAGTACTTC. Its protein product is CSVVREFNEQYF.

The chain couples TRBV19 to TRBJ1-2; D call uncertain. The CDR3 is 15 amino acids. Per the germline V gene, CDR1 is LNHDA and CDR2 is SQIVND (reference sequence). Trimming cost V 6 bases and J 2 bases, with 16 bases left between them. The DNA for the CDR3 is TGTGCCAGTAGCCTAGCTCCCGGCGGCAACTATGGCTACACCTTC. It translates to CASSLAPGGNYGYTF.

The chain carries TRBV27 and TRBJ2-1; TRBD1 agrees at 12 bases. J gave up 12 bases and V 2 bases, and 8 bases lay outside the gene matches. Germline V gene lookup returns CDR1 MNHEY and CDR2 SMNVEV (reference sequence). The CDR3 length is 15 residues. CDR3 sequence: CASSLEGTGGEAQFF. The CDR3 bases are TGTGCCAGCAGTTTAGAGGGGACAGGGGGCGAGGCGCAGTTCTTC.

J is TRBJ1-4 and V is TRBV6-4; D unresolved. Trimming took off 10 bases at V and 3 bases at J, with 12 bases between the two ends. Germline lookup yields CDR1 MRHNA and CDR2 SNTAGT. The CDR3 totals 13 residues. In nucleotides, the CDR3 is TGTGCCACCTTCCAATTGGCTAATGAAAAACTGTTTTTT. It yields the protein CATFQLANEKLFF.

The chain couples TRBV6-1 to TRBJ2-5; D uncertain. Trimming pared 5 bases from V and 0 bases from J, leaving 7 bases between. CDR3 length: 13 amino acids. CDR1 and CDR2 from the germline V gene are MNHNS and SASEGT. CDR3 sequence reads: CASSTENQETQYF. CDR3 nucleotide sequence: TGTGCCAGCAGTACGGAAAACCAAGAGACCCAGTACTTC.

The chain couples TRBV15 to TRBJ1-3; 8 bases align to TRBD1. Per the germline V gene, CDR1 is LNHNV and CDR2 is YYDKDF (reference sequence). The J segment lost 1 base and the V segment lost 0 bases, leaving 8 bases of the junction unmatched. The length of the CDR3 is 18 residues. CDR3 bases: TGTGCCACCAGCAGAGATCACCCCGGACAGGGTTCTGGAAACACCATATATTTT. Residues: CATSRDHPGQGSGNTIYF.

The chain couples TRBV2 to TRBJ2-3, with D unclear. Per the germline V gene, CDR1 is SNHLY and CDR2 is FYNNEI. V lost 6 bases to trimming and J lost 6 bases, with 19 bases between them. CDR3 length: 15 amino acids. The CDR3 protein is CASSPEAVSIDTQYF. As DNA, the CDR3 is TGTGCCAGCAGCCCCGAAGCCGTCTCTATTGATACGCAGTATTTT.

J is TRBJ1-4 and V is TRBV7-9; D perhaps matches TRBD1 (6 bases). Germline values: CDR1 SEHNR, CDR2 FQNEAQ (reference sequence). The CDR3 runs to 16 residues. V was clipped by 2 bases and J by 6 bases, with 16 bases between them. The CDR3 DNA reads TGTGCCAGCAGCTTATTACAGGGTACGAATGATGAAAAACTGTTTTTT. Its protein product is CASSLLQGTNDEKLFF.

The CDR3 reads CAISPFGASTGANVLTF. DNA for the CDR3: TGTGCCATCAGTCCGTTTGGAGCCAGTACTGGGGCCAACGTCCTGACTTTC. The chain employs TRBV10-3 and TRBJ2-6; D remains unclear. From germline, CDR1 is ENHRY and CDR2 SYGVKD. Trimming pared 5 bases from V and 2 bases from J, leaving 16 bases between. This CDR3 is built from 17 residues.

CDR3 protein: CASSMTEYEQYF. In DNA, the CDR3 is TGTGCCAGCAGTATGACTGAGTACGAGCAGTACTTC. V usage is TRBV28 and J usage is TRBJ2-7; D is ambiguous. The germline gives CDR1 MDHEN, CDR2 SYDVKM. V lost 5 bases and J 4 bases, leaving 9 bases between the germline ends. The CDR3 has 12 residues. The entire variable domain, with the rest obtained from reference TRBV28 and TRBJ2-7, is as follows: DVKVTQSSRYLVKRTGEKVFLECVQDMDHENMFWYRQDPGLGLRLIYFSYDVKMKEKGDIPEGYSVSREKKERFSLILESASTNQTSMYLCASSMTEYEQYFGPGTRLTVT.

V gene TRBV27 combines with J gene TRBJ1-1; D is unresolved. The length of the CDR3 is 14 residues. Trimming stripped 8 bases from V and 0 bases from J, with 13 bases between. CDR1 is MNHEY and CDR2 is SMNVEV in the germline V gene (reference sequence). This chain's CDR3 is CASGEKTMNTEAFF. In DNA, the CDR3 is TGTGCCAGCGGGGAAAAGACTATGAACACTGAAGCTTTCTTT.

The DNA for the CDR3 is TGCAGCGTCCTAGGAGGGCCGAAAGAAACTAACTATGGCTACACCTTC. Translating it yields CSVLGGPKETNYGYTF. This chain links TRBV29-1 with TRBJ1-2; D not resolved. Trimming stripped 6 bases from V and 0 bases from J, with 20 bases between. This CDR3 contains 16 residues. Germline lookup yields CDR1 SQVTM and CDR2 ANQGSEA.

The chain employs TRBV29-1 and TRBJ2-3; the D gene is possibly TRBD2 (5 bases). With 3 bases removed from V and 4 bases from J, the gap between germline ends came to 8 bases. The CDR3 consists of 12 residues. Germline CDR1 and CDR2: SQVTM and ANQGSEA. The CDR3 region has the DNA TGCAGCGTTGATCGGGGAGCAGATACGCAGTATTTT. Its protein is CSVDRGADTQYF.

The chain has TRBV28 and TRBJ2-7; 8 nucleotides agree with TRBD1. J was trimmed by 3 bases and V by 7 bases; bases with no gene match: 8. The CDR3 consists of 14 residues. The V gene's germline CDR1 is MDHEN and CDR2 SYDVKM. The CDR3 loop reads CASTDPDRDYEQYF. In DNA, the CDR3 is TGTGCCAGCACGGATCCGGACAGGGACTACGAGCAGTACTTC. Full variable domain (outside the CDR3, taken from reference TRBV28 and TRBJ2-7): DVKVTQSSRYLVKRTGEKVFLECVQDMDHENMFWYRQDPGLGLRLIYFSYDVKMKEKGDIPEGYSVSREKKERFSLILESASTNQTSMYLCASTDPDRDYEQYFGPGTRLTVT.

The chain joins TRBV7-2 to TRBJ1-5; D is perhaps TRBD1 (5 bases). Germline CDR1 SGHTA, CDR2 FQGNSA. The CDR3 length is 15 residues. V was pared by 4 bases and J by 3 bases, with 13 bases between. This CDR3 is CASSSSQGLNQPQHF. The CDR3 region has the DNA TGTGCCAGCAGCTCAAGTCAGGGTCTCAATCAGCCCCAGCATTTT.

The J gene is TRBJ1-6, the V gene TRBV7-3; D gene uncertain. V lost 4 bases to trimming and J lost 2 bases, with 12 bases between them. CDR3 size: 16 residues. CDR1 and CDR2 (germline): SGHTA, FQGTGA. The CDR3 DNA reads as TGTGCCAGCAGCTCCCGGGGAAGGACCTATAATTCACCCCTCCACTTT. This codes for CASSSRGRTYNSPLHF.

This sequence joins TRBV2 and TRBJ2-7; TRBD1 matches 7 bases. The CDR3 sequence is 15 residues long. The V gene end was trimmed by 4 bases and the J gene end by 2 bases; junction bases not matched to a gene: 8. CDR1 and CDR2 from the germline V gene are SNHLY and FYNNEI. The DNA for the CDR3 is TGTGCCAGCAGTGGGGGACAGCGCTTGCCCTACGAGCAGTACTTC. Its translation: CASSGGQRLPYEQYF.

The chain carries TRBV5-1 and TRBJ1-2; no clear D. The CDR3 is made up of 14 amino acids. The V end lost 0 bases, the J end lost 8 bases, and 14 bases lay between the germline ends. Germline V gene sequence: CDR1 SGHRS, CDR2 YFSETQ. CDR3 nucleotides: TGCGCCAGCAGCTTGGAAGTCCAGGCCCTGGGCTACACCTTC. Translating it yields CASSLEVQALGYTF.

A single count supports this clone. The gene calls are TRBV18 and TRBJ1-2, with D unclear. CDR3 length equals 15 residues. Germline V gene data show CDR1 as KGHSH and CDR2 as LQKENI. Trimming took off 3 bases at V and 4 bases at J, with 15 bases between the two ends. DNA of the CDR3: TGTGCCAGCTCACCTGACCACTCTAGCCTCTATGGCTACACCTTC. The encoded protein is CASSPDHSSLYGYTF.

The chain carries TRBV10-3 and TRBJ2-5; D ambiguous. The germline V and J ends were trimmed by 5 bases and 5 bases, with 12 bases remaining between them. Germline CDR1 ENHRY, CDR2 SYGVKD. The CDR3 totals 13 residues. The CDR3 DNA is TGTGCCATCAGTCGAGTCCTGGGGGAGACCCAGTACTTC. Amino acids: CAISRVLGETQYF.

The CDR3, as DNA: TGTGCCAGCAGTTACTCAGTGGACTATGGCTACACCTTC. Its translation is CASSYSVDYGYTF. The chain carries TRBV6-5 and TRBJ1-2, with D hard to call. Per the germline V gene, CDR1 is MNHEY and CDR2 is SVGAGI. This CDR3 is 13 amino acids long. V was clipped by 0 bases and J by 3 bases, with 5 bases between them.

The chain joins TRBV5-1 to TRBJ2-1; D is possibly TRBD1 (6 bases). Trimming stripped 7 bases from V and 0 bases from J, with 14 bases between. Germline V gene sequence: CDR1 SGHRS, CDR2 YFSETQ. The CDR3 covers 15 residues. The CDR3 sequence: CASGLGQSSYNEQFF. CDR3 coding DNA: TGCGCCAGCGGATTGGGACAAAGCTCCTACAATGAGCAGTTCTTC.